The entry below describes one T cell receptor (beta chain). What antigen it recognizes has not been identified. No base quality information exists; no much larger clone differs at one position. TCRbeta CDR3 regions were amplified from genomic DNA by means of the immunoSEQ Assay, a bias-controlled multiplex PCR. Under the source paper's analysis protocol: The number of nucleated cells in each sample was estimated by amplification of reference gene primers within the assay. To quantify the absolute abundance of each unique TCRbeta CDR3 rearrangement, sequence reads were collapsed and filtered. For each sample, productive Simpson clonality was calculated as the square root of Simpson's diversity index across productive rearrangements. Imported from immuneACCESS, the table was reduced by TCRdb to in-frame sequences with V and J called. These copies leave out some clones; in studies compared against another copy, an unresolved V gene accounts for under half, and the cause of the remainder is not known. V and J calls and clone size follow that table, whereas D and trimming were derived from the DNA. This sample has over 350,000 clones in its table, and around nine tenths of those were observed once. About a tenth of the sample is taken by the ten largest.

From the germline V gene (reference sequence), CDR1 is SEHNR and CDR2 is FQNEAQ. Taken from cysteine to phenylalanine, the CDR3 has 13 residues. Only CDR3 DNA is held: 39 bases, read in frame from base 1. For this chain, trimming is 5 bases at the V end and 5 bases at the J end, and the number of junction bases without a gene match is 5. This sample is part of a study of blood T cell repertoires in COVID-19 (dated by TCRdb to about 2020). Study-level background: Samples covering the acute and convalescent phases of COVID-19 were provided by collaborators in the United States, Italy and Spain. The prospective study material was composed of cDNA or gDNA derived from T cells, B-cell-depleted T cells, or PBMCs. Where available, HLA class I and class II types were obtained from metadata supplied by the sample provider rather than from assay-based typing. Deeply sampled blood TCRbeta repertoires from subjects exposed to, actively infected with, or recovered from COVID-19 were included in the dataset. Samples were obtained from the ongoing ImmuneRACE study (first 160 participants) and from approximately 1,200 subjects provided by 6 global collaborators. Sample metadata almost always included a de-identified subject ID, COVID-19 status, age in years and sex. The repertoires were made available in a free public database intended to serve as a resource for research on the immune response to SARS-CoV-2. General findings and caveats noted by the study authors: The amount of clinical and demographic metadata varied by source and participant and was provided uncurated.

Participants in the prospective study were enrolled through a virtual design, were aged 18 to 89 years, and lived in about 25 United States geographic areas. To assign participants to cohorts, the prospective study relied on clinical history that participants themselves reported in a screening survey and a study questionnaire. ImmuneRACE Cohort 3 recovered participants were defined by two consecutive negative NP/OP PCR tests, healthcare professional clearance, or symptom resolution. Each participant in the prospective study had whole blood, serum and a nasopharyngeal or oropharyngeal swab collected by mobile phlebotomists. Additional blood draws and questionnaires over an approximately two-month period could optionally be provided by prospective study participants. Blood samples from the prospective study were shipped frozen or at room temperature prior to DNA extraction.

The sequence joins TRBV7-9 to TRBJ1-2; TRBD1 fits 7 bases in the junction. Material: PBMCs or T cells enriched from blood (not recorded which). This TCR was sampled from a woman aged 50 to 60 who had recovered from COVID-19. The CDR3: CASSNRQGYGYTF. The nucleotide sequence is TGTGCCAGCAGCAACCGACAGGGATATGGCTACACCTTC.